This TCR beta chain stems from a study of CD8+ T cells in alopecia areata. Study-wide findings and caveats: Alopecia totalis/universalis scalp especially showed more expanded CD8+ clones than normal scalp.

Note on this clone: The antigen is not known.

TCR sequencing used cDNA made by reverse transcription of extracted RNA. Profiled with immunoSEQ multiplex PCR; TCRdb holds only in-frame clones, not every one. The data hold around 190,000 clones, with more than 50% observed a single time. Trimming took 4 bases from V and 3 from J; bases not matched to a gene: 14. CDR3 length: 17 amino acids. Germline values: CDR1 PRHDT, CDR2 FYEKMQ (reference sequence). Sequences were obtained from CD8+ T cells sorted from blood. This chain joins TRBV13 and TRBJ2-5, with TRBD1 matching over 7 bases. This TCR derives from a human donor in good health. This CDR3 reads CASSSPLVRQGEETQYF. The CDR3 DNA is TGTGCCAGCAGCTCCCCCCTCGTGAGGCAGGGGGAAGAGACCCAGTACTTC.